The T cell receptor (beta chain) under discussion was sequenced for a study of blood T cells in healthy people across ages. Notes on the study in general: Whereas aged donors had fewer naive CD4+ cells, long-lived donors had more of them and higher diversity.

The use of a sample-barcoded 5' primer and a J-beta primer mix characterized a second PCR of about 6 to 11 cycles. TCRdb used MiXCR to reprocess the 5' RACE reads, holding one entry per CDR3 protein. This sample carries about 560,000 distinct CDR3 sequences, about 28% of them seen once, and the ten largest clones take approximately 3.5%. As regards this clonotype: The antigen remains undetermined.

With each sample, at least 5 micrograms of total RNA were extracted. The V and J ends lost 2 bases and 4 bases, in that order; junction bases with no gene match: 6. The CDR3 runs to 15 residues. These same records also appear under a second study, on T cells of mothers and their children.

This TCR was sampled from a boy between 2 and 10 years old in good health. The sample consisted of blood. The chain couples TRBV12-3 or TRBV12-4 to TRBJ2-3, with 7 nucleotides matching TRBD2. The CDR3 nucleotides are TGTGCCAGCAGTTTAAGCGGGGCTAGCGCAGATACGCAGTATTTT. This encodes CASSLSGASADTQYF.